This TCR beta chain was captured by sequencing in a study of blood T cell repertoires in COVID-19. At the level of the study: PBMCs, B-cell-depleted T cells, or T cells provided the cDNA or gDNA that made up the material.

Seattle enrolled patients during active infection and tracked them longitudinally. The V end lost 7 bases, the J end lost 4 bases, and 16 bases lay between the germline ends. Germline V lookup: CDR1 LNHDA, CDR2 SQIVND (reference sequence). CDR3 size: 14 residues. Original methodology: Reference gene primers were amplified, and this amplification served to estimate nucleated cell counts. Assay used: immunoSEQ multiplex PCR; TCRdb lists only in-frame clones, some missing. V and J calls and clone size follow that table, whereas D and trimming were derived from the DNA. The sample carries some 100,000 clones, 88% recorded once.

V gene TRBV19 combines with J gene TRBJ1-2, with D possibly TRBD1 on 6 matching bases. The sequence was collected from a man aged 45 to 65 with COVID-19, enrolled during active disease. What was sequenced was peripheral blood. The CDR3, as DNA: TGTGCCAGTACAGCCGGACAGCTCAGCTATGGCTACACCTTC. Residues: CASTAGQLSYGYTF.